One sample yielded the 5 T cell receptor beta chains listed below, sequenced in a study of T cell responses to AZD1222 COVID-19 vaccine. Sequenced by immunoSEQ multiplex PCR; TCRdb stores in-frame clones only, minus some. The repertoire holds fewer than 110,000 clones, with roughly nine tenths as singletons. This material consisted of peripheral blood, taken 28 days after the second AZD1222 dose. The receptors were sampled from an adult who received the AZD1222 COVID-19 vaccine.

The chain uses TRBV6-6 and TRBJ2-7, with 7 bases that match TRBD1. The CDR3 consists of 13 residues. Germline V CDR1 and CDR2: MNHNY, SVGAGI (reference sequence). The J segment lost 6 bases and the V segment lost 6 bases, leaving 8 bases of the junction unmatched. The CDR3 sequence: CASRNTGAGEQYF. In DNA form, the CDR3 reads TGTGCCAGCAGAAACACAGGGGCCGGCGAGCAGTACTTC.

This chain joins TRBV11-2 and TRBJ1-6, with D unclear. This CDR3 is built from 15 residues. Trimming left V 0 bases short and J 5 bases short, with 8 bases between. Germline lookup yields CDR1 SGHAT and CDR2 FQNNGV. CDR3 sequence reads: CASSLEPANNSPLHF. The DNA for the CDR3 is TGTGCCAGCAGCTTAGAGCCGGCTAATAATTCACCCCTCCACTTT.

The chain joins TRBV30 to TRBJ1-3; D not resolved. Germline loops: CDR1 GTSNPN, CDR2 SVGIG (reference sequence). This CDR3 contains 12 residues. V dropped 1 base and J dropped 4 bases, with 5 bases sitting between them. For the CDR3, the DNA is TGTGCCTGGAGTGGGGCGGGAAACACCATATATTTT. It specifies CAWSGAGNTIYF.

This chain joins TRBV19 and TRBJ1-5; D might be TRBD1 (6 bases). CDR1 is LNHDA and CDR2 is SQIVND in the germline V gene (reference sequence). This CDR3 spans 15 amino acids. The V end was cut by 7 bases, the J end by 3 bases, with 16 bases between. The chain's CDR3 is CASMAGGAPNQPQHF. The CDR3 DNA follows: TGTGCCAGTATGGCCGGGGGCGCCCCCAATCAGCCCCAGCATTTT.

The chain employs TRBV19 and TRBJ2-7; D not certain. V lost 5 bases, J lost 2 bases, and 10 bases lay in between. CDR1 and CDR2 (germline): LNHDA, SQIVND (reference sequence). The CDR3 runs 13 residues. The CDR3 DNA sequence: TGTGCCAGTAGTGATCCCCCCGCCTACGAGCAGTACTTC. It yields the protein CASSDPPAYEQYF.